A single sample is the source of the 18 T cell receptor beta chains below, sequenced in a study of blood T cell repertoires in COVID-19. Data came from immunoSEQ multiplex PCR; TCRdb stores just in-frame clones and leaves some out. The sample includes under 200,000 clones, over 75% of them seen just once. Sequencing was performed on peripheral blood. The source of these receptors is a man aged 70 or older with acute or convalescent COVID-19.

This clone is a singleton in its sample. The chain uses TRBV5-1 and TRBJ2-5; no firm D call. This CDR3 has 13 residues. V lost 0 bases to trimming and J lost 7 bases, with 10 bases between them. Per the germline V gene, CDR1 is SGHRS and CDR2 is YFSETQ. Here the CDR3 reads CASSLASRMTQYF. The CDR3 nucleotides read TGCGCCAGCAGCTTGGCCTCGAGGATGACCCAGTACTTC.

The J gene is TRBJ2-5, the V gene TRBV15, with TRBD2 matching over 7 bases. V lost 5 bases and J lost 5; bases outside the gene matches: 8. The CDR3 spans 14 residues. Germline CDR1 reads LNHNV; CDR2 reads YYDKDF (reference sequence). This CDR3 is CATSGVFGGETQYF. The CDR3 DNA is TGTGCCACCAGCGGCGTCTTCGGGGGGGAGACCCAGTACTTC.

In DNA form, the CDR3 reads TGTGCCAGCAGCCTCGGACAGGGAAGTTATCAGCCCCAGCATTTT. Its protein product is CASSLGQGSYQPQHF. This chain joins TRBV7-9 and TRBJ1-5; TRBD1 matches at 8 bases. CDR1 SEHNR and CDR2 FQNEAQ come from the germline V gene (reference sequence). Germline trimming cut 5 bases from V and 5 bases from J; bases unmatched to any gene: 8. The CDR3 consists of 15 residues.

The rearrangement links TRBV5-1 to TRBJ2-1; a weak D match, TRBD2 (6 bases). Looked up from germline, CDR1 is SGHRS and CDR2 is YFSETQ. V was pared by 0 bases and J by 2 bases, with 12 bases between. The CDR3 spans 16 residues. The CDR3 nucleotides read TGCGCCAGCAGCTTGGTTGCGGGGCTTACCTACAATGAGCAGTTCTTC. This translates into CASSLVAGLTYNEQFF.

This clone was seen just once. V gene TRBV10-3 combines with J gene TRBJ2-3; D is ambiguous. Germline lookup yields CDR1 ENHRY and CDR2 SYGVKD. V was trimmed by 2 bases and J by 3 bases, leaving 12 bases between them. The CDR3 sequence is 15 residues long. CDR3 residues: CAISESITGTDTQYF. CDR3 in DNA: TGTGCCATCAGTGAGAGTATAACCGGGACAGATACGCAGTATTTT.

This chain links TRBV30 with TRBJ2-5, with D possibly TRBD1 on 5 matching bases. The CDR3 length is 13 residues. The V gene lost 2 bases and the J gene lost 2 bases, with 9 bases spanning the gap. Germline CDR1 GTSNPN, CDR2 SVGIG (reference sequence). The CDR3 region has the DNA TGTGCCTGGAGTCCAGGGTGGCAAGAGACCCAGTACTTC. It codes for CAWSPGWQETQYF.

This clone has a count of ten or more. This CDR3 is CASSVLAGDADTQYF. The CDR3 bases are TGTGCCAGCAGTGTACTAGCGGGAGATGCAGATACGCAGTATTTT. This chain connects TRBV2 to TRBJ2-3, with 11 bases identical to TRBD2. Germline V gene data show CDR1 as SNHLY and CDR2 as FYNNEI. The J segment lost 4 bases and the V segment lost 4 bases, leaving 4 bases of the junction unmatched. The CDR3 length is 15 residues.

The J gene is TRBJ2-7, the V gene TRBV7-2; no clear D gene. Germline-derived CDR1 and CDR2 are SGHTA and FQGNSA. The CDR3 has 15 residues. The ends were cut back, 5 bases at V and 2 bases at J, with 16 bases in the middle. The CDR3 spells CASSLTRSTAYEQYF. The CDR3 DNA reads as TGTGCCAGCAGCCTTACGCGGTCGACCGCCTACGAGCAGTACTTC.

The chain joins TRBV19 to TRBJ1-1; D gene ambiguous. V lost 2 bases, J lost 8 bases, and 12 bases lay in between. Germline values: CDR1 LNHDA, CDR2 SQIVND (reference sequence). The CDR3 is 13 residues long. CDR3 sequence (DNA): TGTGCCAGTAGTATACGGGGTCCGTCAGAAGCTTTCTTT. Protein: CASSIRGPSEAFF.

This clone showed up just a few times. This chain uses TRBV9 with TRBJ2-1, with TRBD2 identical over 10 bases. CDR3 length: 15 amino acids. V shed 3 bases and J 5 bases; nucleotides not matched to a gene: 5. CDR1 is SGDLS, CDR2 YYNGEE, per germline. The CDR3 DNA reads TGTGCCAGCAGCGCGGGACTAGCGAAAAACAATGAGCAGTTCTTC. Its protein is CASSAGLAKNNEQFF. The whole variable domain, filled in from reference TRBV9 and TRBJ2-1, reads DSGVTQTPKHLITATGQRVTLRCSPRSGDLSVYWYQQSLDQGLQFLIQYYNGEERAKGNILERFSAQQFPDLHSELNLSSLELGDSALYFCASSAGLAKNNEQFFGPGTRLTVL.

The V gene is TRBV5-4, the J gene TRBJ2-5; the D is unclear. The CDR3 sequence is 15 residues long. Trimming took 2 bases from V and 5 from J, leaving 16 bases between them. The germline V gene encodes CDR1 SGHNT and CDR2 YYREEE (reference sequence). The DNA for the CDR3 is TGTGCCAGCAGCTTTAGTGGTAGTCCCCTGGAGACCCAGTACTTC. Amino acids: CASSFSGSPLETQYF.

V and J are TRBV4-3 and TRBJ2-7, with 10 bases that match TRBD1. The junction had 3 bases not matched to a gene; V was cut back by 1 base and J by 3 bases. Germline CDR1 LGHNA, CDR2 YSLEER. The CDR3 sequence is 15 residues long. In DNA, the CDR3 is TGCGCCAGCAGCCAAGGCTGGACAGGGGGCTACGAGCAGTACTTC. It translates to CASSQGWTGGYEQYF.

This clone was seen only once. The rearrangement uses TRBV6-5 and TRBJ1-4; the D gene is possibly TRBD1 (6 bases). The germline gives CDR1 MNHEY, CDR2 SVGAGI. Trimming shortened V by 6 bases and J by 8 bases, and 16 bases separated the two germline ends. The CDR3 consists of 14 residues. This chain's CDR3 is CASRATGSREKLFF. CDR3 sequence (DNA): TGTGCCAGCAGGGCGACAGGATCCCGGGAAAAACTGTTTTTT.

The chain joins TRBV27 to TRBJ1-6; the D gene is possibly TRBD1 (5 bases). The CDR3 sequence is 18 residues long. Between the trimmed V and J ends, which lost 1 base and 10 bases, there was a span of 23 bases. Germline V gives CDR1 MNHEY, CDR2 SMNVEV (reference sequence). CDR3 amino acids: CASSLFPPNRNRWSPLHF. The DNA for the CDR3 is TGTGCCAGCAGTTTATTTCCTCCAAACAGGAATAGATGGTCACCCCTCCACTTT.

The chain joins TRBV7-9 to TRBJ1-2, with TRBD1 matching over 11 bases. CDR1 is SEHNR, CDR2 FQNEAQ, per germline (reference sequence). Losses at the gene ends were 5 bases for V and 2 bases for J; bases not matched to a gene: 10. CDR3 length: 17 amino acids. The CDR3 protein is CASSPNRGDRGNYGYTF. CDR3 DNA: TGTGCCAGCAGCCCGAATAGGGGGGACAGGGGGAACTATGGCTACACCTTC.

The V and J genes are TRBV3-1 (or the pseudogene TRBV3-2) and TRBJ1-1; TRBD1 matches 9 bases. In germline, CDR1 is LGHDT, CDR2 YNNKEL (reference sequence). This CDR3 has 15 residues. Unmatched junction bases numbered 8, after V lost 5 bases and J lost 4 bases. The CDR3 bases are TGTGCCAGCAGCGGAAGGACAGGGGTGGGCACTGAAGCTTTCTTT. Its translation is CASSGRTGVGTEAFF.

The rearrangement uses TRBV19 and TRBJ2-7; 7 nucleotides align to TRBD1. Looked up from germline, CDR1 is LNHDA and CDR2 is SQIVND (reference sequence). This CDR3 is 15 amino acids long. The V segment lost 3 bases and the J segment 3 bases; nucleotides outside the gene matches: 8. In DNA, the CDR3 is TGTGCCAGTAGTATCCTACCGGGACAGATCTACGAGCAGTACTTC. It yields the protein CASSILPGQIYEQYF.

This clone was counted a few times. The chain is built from TRBV18 and TRBJ2-7; 9 bases map to TRBD2. The CDR3 loop spans 14 amino acids. Trimming removed 5 bases from V and 4 bases from J; junction bases left unmatched: 6. Germline assignment: CDR1 KGHSH and CDR2 LQKENI. The CDR3, as DNA: TGTGCCAGCTCATCATTAGCGGGAGAGTACGAGCAGTACTTC. Encoded protein: CASSSLAGEYEQYF.